One and the same sample provided the 18 T cell receptor beta chains below, sequenced in a study of cytotoxic CD8 clonotypes in ibrutinib-treated CLL. Clones were sequenced by immunoSEQ multiplex PCR, and TCRdb holds only the in-frame ones, with some missing. The data contain about 89,000 clones, around 73% of them singletons. Here the sequenced sample was PBMCs, taken after 12 months of ibrutinib treatment. The source of these receptors is a human donor with chronic lymphocytic leukemia.

The rearrangement links TRBV9 to TRBJ1-4; D call uncertain. The germline CDR1 and CDR2 sequences are SGDLS and YYNGEE. V shed 0 bases and J shed 7 bases, with 16 bases lying between them. The CDR3 consists of 16 residues. This CDR3 is CASSVAFGGSGEKLFF. The CDR3 DNA sequence: TGTGCCAGCAGCGTAGCCTTTGGAGGTAGCGGTGAAAAACTGTTTTTT.

This clone was detected once. The rearrangement links TRBV5-1 to TRBJ2-2; no reliable D call. This CDR3 has 13 amino acids. Per germline, CDR1 SGHRS and CDR2 YFSETQ. The V and J ends lost 4 bases and 6 bases respectively, with 10 bases between them. CDR3 residues: CASSTGSAGELFF. In DNA, the CDR3 is TGCGCCAGCAGCACCGGGTCGGCCGGGGAGCTGTTTTTT.

The rearrangement joins TRBV6-5 to TRBJ1-2; a possible D gene is TRBD1 (5 bases). CDR3 length: 13 residues. Germline values: CDR1 MNHEY, CDR2 SVGAGI. V was pared by 6 bases and J by 6 bases, with 14 bases between. DNA for the CDR3: TGTGCCAGCAGGACCAGGGTAGAGGATGGCTACACCTTC. It is translated as CASRTRVEDGYTF.

This clone was counted between two and nine times. V usage is TRBV6-6 and J usage is TRBJ2-1, with TRBD2 matching over 9 bases. Germline CDR1 is MNHNY and CDR2 is SVGAGI (reference sequence). V lost 8 bases and J lost 7; bases outside the gene matches: 12. The CDR3 contains 15 residues. As DNA, the CDR3 is TGTGCCAGCCTTCTGGCGGGGGGGCTATATAATGAGCAGTTCTTC. Translating it yields CASLLAGGLYNEQFF.

V gene TRBV5-4 combines with J gene TRBJ1-2, with 9 bases lining up with TRBD1. CDR3 size: 13 residues. In germline, CDR1 is SGHNT, CDR2 YYREEE (reference sequence). Trimming took 4 bases from V and 5 from J; bases not matched to a gene: 3. The CDR3 DNA reads TGTGCCAGCAGCACGGGACAGGGATATGGCTACACCTTC. Translating it yields CASSTGQGYGYTF.

The CDR3 region is CASSARTTQETQYF. The CDR3 DNA sequence: TGTGCCAGCAGCGCCAGGACTACCCAAGAGACCCAGTACTTC. This chain uses TRBV9 with TRBJ2-5, with D perhaps matching TRBD2 (6 bases). Trimming pared 3 bases from V and 1 base from J, leaving 10 bases between. The CDR3 is 14 residues long. Looked up from germline, CDR1 is SGDLS and CDR2 is YYNGEE.

J is TRBJ1-5 and V is TRBV2; the D gene is possibly TRBD1 (6 bases). Germline CDR1 and CDR2: SNHLY and FYNNEI. The V end lost 2 bases, the J end lost 7 bases, and 9 bases lay between the germline ends. The CDR3 spans 13 residues. CDR3 residues: CASSENRVQPQHF. The CDR3 DNA follows: TGTGCCAGCAGTGAAAACAGGGTACAGCCCCAGCATTTT.

The chain employs TRBV29-1 and TRBJ1-1, with D possibly being TRBD1 (5 bases). CDR3 length: 12 residues. Germline values: CDR1 SQVTM, CDR2 ANQGSEA. With 7 bases removed from V and 3 bases from J, the gap between germline ends came to 12 bases. CDR3 in amino acids: CSAGTQYTEAFF. CDR3 sequence (DNA): TGCAGCGCCGGGACGCAGTACACTGAAGCTTTCTTT.

This clone has at least ten counts. The chain uses TRBV9 and TRBJ1-3; no firm D call. Between the trimmed V and J ends, which lost 0 bases and 4 bases, there was a span of 11 bases. In germline, CDR1 is SGDLS, CDR2 YYNGEE. This CDR3 has 15 amino acids. As DNA, the CDR3 is TGTGCCAGCAGCGTAGAGGGAGGGAGAGGAAACACCATATATTTT. This codes for CASSVEGGRGNTIYF.

This chain joins TRBV5-6 and TRBJ1-1, with D uncertain. This CDR3 has 14 residues. Trimming removed 0 bases from V and 1 base from J, with 7 bases in between. The V gene's germline CDR1 is SGHDT and CDR2 YYEEEE. CDR3 in DNA: TGTGCCAGCAGCTTGGTTCAGACGAACACTGAAGCTTTCTTT. It is translated as CASSLVQTNTEAFF.

This chain connects TRBV5-6 to TRBJ1-2; the D is unclear. Trimming took 5 bases from V and 5 from J, leaving 22 bases between them. The CDR3 loop spans 16 amino acids. Germline V CDR1 and CDR2: SGHDT, YYEEEE. CDR3 protein: CASRGSGLRLRYGYTF. In nucleotides, the CDR3 is TGTGCCAGCAGGGGAAGCGGGCTTCGCCTTCGGTATGGCTACACCTTC.

This rearrangement joins TRBV29-1 to TRBJ1-2, with D uncertain. The V gene lost 1 base and the J gene lost 1 base, with 4 bases spanning the gap. Germline CDR1 SQVTM, CDR2 ANQGSEA. This CDR3 contains 12 residues. CDR3 protein: CSVEVYNYGYTF. Written as DNA, the CDR3 is TGCAGCGTTGAAGTCTATAACTATGGCTACACCTTC.

J is TRBJ1-1 and V is TRBV28; weak D call: TRBD1 (6 bases). V lost 7 bases and J 0 bases, leaving 15 bases between the germline ends. There are 15 residues in the CDR3. CDR1 MDHEN and CDR2 SYDVKM come from the germline V gene. CDR3 sequence: CASTLTGGLNTEAFF. DNA of the CDR3: TGTGCCAGCACTCTCACTGGGGGCTTGAACACTGAAGCTTTCTTT. Drawing the rest from reference TRBV28 and TRBJ1-1, the complete variable domain is DVKVTQSSRYLVKRTGEKVFLECVQDMDHENMFWYRQDPGLGLRLIYFSYDVKMKEKGDIPEGYSVSREKKERFSLILESASTNQTSMYLCASTLTGGLNTEAFFGQGTRLTVV.

DNA of the CDR3: TGTGCCAGCAGCCCGGGACTATCATCCTACGAGCAGTACTTC. It specifies CASSPGLSSYEQYF. The V call is TRBV2, the J call TRBJ2-7; 7 bases align to TRBD2. The germline V gene encodes CDR1 SNHLY and CDR2 FYNNEI. The length of the CDR3 is 14 residues. With 6 bases clipped from V and 1 base from J, the junction kept 6 bases outside the gene matches.

The J gene is TRBJ1-6, the V gene TRBV7-2; D unclear. Germline V gene data show CDR1 as SGHTA and CDR2 as FQGNSA. This CDR3 has 14 amino acids. V lost 9 bases to trimming and J lost 6 bases, with 15 bases between them. Here the CDR3 reads CASQIAVPNSPLHF. CDR3 DNA sequence: TGTGCCAGTCAAATCGCGGTTCCTAATTCACCCCTCCACTTT. The entire variable domain, with the rest obtained from reference TRBV7-2 and TRBJ1-6, is as follows: GAGVSQSPSNKVTEKGKDVELRCDPISGHTALYWYRQSLGQGLEFLIYFQGNSAPDKSGLPSDRFSAERTGGSVSTLTIQRTQQEDSAVYLCASQIAVPNSPLHFGNGTRLTVT.

The chain joins TRBV6-5 to TRBJ1-1; TRBD1 agrees at 10 bases. V was clipped by 2 bases and J by 3 bases; unmatched bases: 0. The CDR3 contains 14 residues. Germline V gene sequence: CDR1 MNHEY, CDR2 SVGAGI. This CDR3 reads CASSYGTGDTEAFF. The CDR3 DNA reads TGTGCCAGCAGTTACGGGACAGGGGACACTGAAGCTTTCTTT.

The chain is built from TRBV2 and TRBJ1-3; D remains ambiguous. Deletions cut 7 bases from V and 0 bases from J, with 10 bases between. The germline gives CDR1 SNHLY, CDR2 FYNNEI. The CDR3 spans 14 residues. In nucleotides, the CDR3 is TGTGCCAGCAAAGAATACAACTCTGGAAACACCATATATTTT. Translated, it gives CASKEYNSGNTIYF.

This clone was detected once. This chain uses TRBV29-1 with TRBJ2-5, with 14 positions matching TRBD2. The germline CDR1 and CDR2 sequences are SQVTM and ANQGSEA. V shed 6 bases, J shed 4 bases, and the junction held 7 bases outside the gene matches. The CDR3 contains 15 residues. In DNA form, the CDR3 reads TGCAGCGTGGCAACCGGGACTAGCGGGGGAGAGACCCAGTACTTC. Translation gives CSVATGTSGGETQYF.